This TCR beta chain originates from a study of CD8+CD57+ T cells in acquired aplastic anemia. In the study overall: Sorting CD4+ and CD8+ cells gave DNA averaging 3.2 ug. Notes on the study in general: The study identified about 30 CD8+ CDR3 sequences shared by patients and controls. A significant difference in CD8+ Simpson's diversity between patients and controls was not found.

To note about this clonotype: Its target is not known.

CDR3 length equals 13 residues. V was clipped by 6 bases and J by 2 bases, with 14 bases between them. Germline loops: CDR1 DFQATT, CDR2 SNEGSKA (reference sequence). Both TCR beta VDJ combination and CDR3 sequence profiling were carried out. Genomic DNA was the template for this profiling. TCRdb analysed the reads with MiXCR anew, one entry per CDR3 protein. The sample contains roughly 160,000 distinct CDR3 sequences, about 70% of which appear only once. CD8+CD57+ cell expansion, shown by flow cytometry, had occurred in the patients selected for sequencing. Therapy had not been given to patients before blood sampling.

The sequenced sample was sorted CD4+, CD8+, or CD8+CD57+ T cells (not recorded which) from PBMCs. The gene calls are TRBV20-1 and TRBJ2-7, with D perhaps matching TRBD1 (6 bases). The clonotype was recovered from a human donor with aplastic anemia. CDR3 protein: CSAADSPTYEQYF. CDR3 bases: TGCAGTGCCGCGGACAGCCCCACCTACGAGCAGTACTTC.